Presented here are 15 T cell receptor beta chains from one specimen sequenced in a study of T-cell reconstitution after alpha-beta-depleted transplantation in children. Unique molecular identifiers were built into the TCRbeta library. TCRdb recomputed calls from the PCR reads with MiXCR, one row per CDR3 protein. The data contain about 480,000 distinct CDR3 sequences, 9.5% to 15% of them singletons. Specimen: PBMCs from the stem cell graft donor, collected from the stem cell graft. The source of these receptors is a human donor who donated a stem cell graft to a child with combined immunodeficiency.

J is TRBJ1-1 and V is TRBV7-2; D is ambiguous. This CDR3 spans 14 amino acids. Germline CDR1 reads SGHTA; CDR2 reads FQGNSA. Trimming took off 3 bases at V and 6 bases at J, with 14 bases between the two ends. This CDR3 is CASSLDLTLAEAFF. CDR3 bases: TGTGCCAGCAGCTTGGACCTTACACTCGCTGAAGCTTTCTTT.

This clonotype was counted many times. This chain links TRBV12-3 or TRBV12-4 with TRBJ2-5; no firm D call. V lost 4 bases and J lost 4, with 13 bases in between. This CDR3 spans 14 amino acids. CDR3: CASSSPFSTETQYF. The CDR3 nucleotides are TGTGCCAGCAGTTCCCCTTTTTCCACAGAGACCCAGTACTTC.

This clonotype appeared many times. The chain links TRBV29-1 to TRBJ2-3, with TRBD2 as a possible D gene (7 bases). This CDR3 spans 15 amino acids. V shed 1 base and J shed 2 bases, with 13 bases lying between them. Germline lookup yields CDR1 SQVTM and CDR2 ANQGSEA. DNA for the CDR3: TGCAGCGTTGAAGTAGGGGGGGGCTCCACAGATACGCAGTATTTT. Translated: CSVEVGGGSTDTQYF.

The chain links TRBV5-6 to TRBJ2-2; D gene unclear. V was trimmed by 0 bases and J by 3 bases, leaving 6 bases between them. This CDR3 is 14 amino acids long. CDR1 and CDR2 from the germline V gene are SGHDT and YYEEEE. The CDR3 loop is CASSLETYTGELFF. In DNA, the CDR3 is TGTGCCAGCAGCTTGGAGACCTACACCGGGGAGCTGTTTTTT. Filled out from reference TRBV5-6 and TRBJ2-2, the complete variable domain reads DAGVTQSPTHLIKTRGQQVTLRCSPKSGHDTVSWYQQALGQGPQFIFQYYEEEERQRGNFPDRFSGHQFPNYSSELNVNALLLGDSALYLCASSLETYTGELFFGEGSRLTVL.

Concerning this clonotype itself: A much more abundant neighbour one base away suggests this may be a read error. The chain recombines TRBV24-1 with TRBJ2-1; either TRBD1 or TRBD2 may supply D (5 bases each). The CDR3 sequence is 14 residues long. Germline values: CDR1 KGHDR, CDR2 SFDVKD. V dropped 3 bases and J dropped 6 bases, with 11 bases sitting between them. The CDR3 reads CATSDRTRGNEQFF. CDR3 nucleotide sequence: TGTGCCACCAGTGATCGGACGAGGGGCAATGAGCAGTTCTTC.

This clonotype has at least ten counts. The genes are TRBV28 and TRBJ1-5; perhaps TRBD1 as D (5 bases). The V end lost 2 bases, the J end lost 2 bases, and 19 bases lay between the germline ends. There are 18 residues in the CDR3. Looked up from germline, CDR1 is MDHEN and CDR2 is SYDVKM. This chain's CDR3 is CASSLGSGNVIGNQPQHF. The CDR3, as DNA: TGTGCCAGCAGTTTAGGGTCAGGGAATGTCATTGGCAATCAGCCCCAGCATTTT. The whole variable domain, filled in from reference TRBV28 and TRBJ1-5, reads DVKVTQSSRYLVKRTGEKVFLECVQDMDHENMFWYRQDPGLGLRLIYFSYDVKMKEKGDIPEGYSVSREKKERFSLILESASTNQTSMYLCASSLGSGNVIGNQPQHFGDGTRLSIL.

V and J are TRBV13 and TRBJ1-2; 7 bases are shared with TRBD1. CDR1 is PRHDT and CDR2 is FYEKMQ in the germline V gene (reference sequence). V was clipped by 5 bases and J by 8 bases; unmatched bases: 14. This CDR3 has 15 amino acids. The CDR3 spells CASSLYLDRRAGYTF. DNA for the CDR3: TGTGCCAGCAGCCTATACTTGGACAGGCGGGCCGGCTACACCTTC.

This clonotype was found many times. The J gene is TRBJ2-6, the V gene TRBV18, with 9 bases matching TRBD1. The germline V gene encodes CDR1 KGHSH and CDR2 LQKENI. The V gene end was trimmed by 2 bases and the J gene end by 1 base; junction bases not matched to a gene: 6. The CDR3 loop spans 18 amino acids. The CDR3 protein is CASSPNRGLGSGANVLTF. The CDR3 region has the DNA TGTGCCAGCTCACCAAACAGGGGGCTAGGTTCTGGGGCCAACGTCCTGACTTTC. Together with reference TRBV18 and TRBJ2-6, the CDR3 gives the full variable domain: NAGVMQNPRHLVRRRGQEARLRCSPMKGHSHVYWYRQLPEEGLKFMVYLQKENIIDESGMPKERFSAEFPKEGPSILRIQQVVRGDSAAYFCASSPNRGLGSGANVLTFGAGSRLTVL.

The table lists this clonotype with many counts. The CDR3 sequence is CASSEGSGSSDTQYF. The CDR3 DNA sequence: TGTGCCAGCAGTGAGGGTAGCGGGAGCTCAGATACGCAGTATTTT. The rearrangement joins TRBV6-4 to TRBJ2-3; 9 nucleotides match TRBD2. In germline, CDR1 is MRHNA, CDR2 SNTAGT. V lost 3 bases, J lost 4 bases, and 5 bases stayed unmatched. CDR3 length equals 15 residues.

This clonotype occurred a few times. The chain joins TRBV29-1 to TRBJ2-1; D is ambiguous. This CDR3 contains 11 residues. Trimming took off 4 bases at V and 10 bases at J, with 11 bases between the two ends. Looked up from germline, CDR1 is SQVTM and CDR2 is ANQGSEA. In nucleotides, the CDR3 is TGCAGCGTTGTACTCGTTGAGGAGCAGTTCTTC. Its protein is CSVVLVEEQFF.

This clonotype turned up a few times. The chain is built from TRBV27 and TRBJ2-7; TRBD1 aligns across 11 bases. Trimming cost V 3 bases and J 1 base; bases outside gene matches: 2. The CDR3 extends over 15 amino acids. The germline V gene has CDR1 MNHEY and CDR2 SMNVEV (reference sequence). The CDR3 nucleotides are TGTGCCAGCAGTTTCGGGACAGGGGGGTCCTACGAGCAGTACTTC. Translation gives CASSFGTGGSYEQYF.

The chain is built from TRBV12-3 or TRBV12-4 and TRBJ2-7; TRBD2 matches 12 bases. This CDR3 is 16 amino acids long. V lost 3 bases, J lost 0 bases, and 3 bases stayed unmatched. The CDR3 protein is CASSFSSGRASYEQYF. The DNA of the CDR3 is TGTGCCAGCAGTTTTTCTAGCGGGAGGGCCTCCTACGAGCAGTACTTC.

The V gene is TRBV29-1, the J gene TRBJ1-1; D remains unclear. Germline V gene lookup returns CDR1 SQVTM and CDR2 ANQGSEA. Trimming stripped 2 bases from V and 6 bases from J, with 16 bases between. The CDR3 spans 14 residues. The chain's CDR3 is CSVEMIRHGAEAFF. CDR3 nucleotides: TGCAGCGTTGAAATGATAAGGCACGGGGCTGAAGCTTTCTTT.

In this sample, this clonotype turned up a few times. This chain uses TRBV7-9 with TRBJ1-6, with no clear D. Deletions cut 3 bases from V and 10 bases from J, with 7 bases between. The CDR3 covers 12 residues. Germline V lookup: CDR1 SEHNR, CDR2 FQNEAQ (reference sequence). This CDR3 reads CASSFSASPLHF. The CDR3 DNA reads TGTGCCAGCAGCTTCTCTGCCTCACCCCTCCACTTT. The full variable domain, completed using reference TRBV7-9 and TRBJ1-6, is DTGVSQNPRHKITKRGQNVTFRCDPISEHNRLYWYRQTLGQGPEFLTYFQNEAQLEKSRLLSDRFSAERPKGSFSTLEIQRTEQGDSAMYLCASSFSASPLHFGNGTRLTVT.

J is TRBJ2-7 and V is TRBV27, with 9 bases lining up with TRBD2. This CDR3 is built from 15 residues. Trimming took 4 bases from V and 3 from J; bases not matched to a gene: 7. Germline V gene lookup returns CDR1 MNHEY and CDR2 SMNVEV (reference sequence). CDR3 coding DNA: TGTGCCAGCAGTTGGGGGGCGGGGGGGGGCTACGAGCAGTACTTC. This translates into CASSWGAGGGYEQYF.